These 29 T cell receptor beta chains share one sample of origin, sequenced in a study of T cell changes during pregnancy in multiple sclerosis. TCRdb's table, derived via immunoSEQ multiplex PCR, lists solely in-frame clones and lacks some. This sample has tens of thousands of clones; around 90% occur once, and the top ten carry around 1.6%. Specimen: peripheral blood, collected in the first trimester of pregnancy. These receptor sequences come from a female donor in good health, enrolled as a control in a pregnancy study.

The chain recombines TRBV28 with TRBJ1-1, with 7 bases fitting TRBD1. Germline assignment: CDR1 MDHEN and CDR2 SYDVKM. This CDR3 has 15 amino acids. V shed 6 bases and J 6 bases; nucleotides not matched to a gene: 13. CDR3 sequence reads: CASSPRTGWAAEAFF. CDR3 DNA sequence: TGTGCCAGCAGCCCGAGGACAGGTTGGGCGGCTGAAGCTTTCTTT.

CDR3 loop: CASSLNEPTGELFF. The CDR3 DNA sequence: TGCGCCAGCAGCTTAAATGAGCCCACCGGGGAGCTGTTTTTT. The chain carries TRBV5-1 and TRBJ2-2; D is undetermined. Germline CDR1 reads SGHRS; CDR2 reads YFSETQ. V lost 2 bases and J lost 4, with 9 bases in between. This CDR3 spans 14 amino acids.

The rearrangement uses TRBV21-1 and TRBJ2-7; the D call of TRBD1 is as the table states it, not checked on the DNA. TRBV21-1 corresponds to a pseudogene. The CDR3 covers 14 residues. The CDR3 DNA sequence: TGTGCCAGCAGCAGTTACAGGGAAACCTACGAGCAGTACTTC. Its protein product is CASSSYRETYEQYF.

The rearrangement links TRBV4-2 to TRBJ1-1; D possibly corresponds to TRBD1 (5 bases). This CDR3 region has 16 residues. V was clipped by 0 bases and J by 1 base, with 12 bases between them. CDR1 LGHNA and CDR2 YNFKEQ come from the germline V gene. CDR3 in amino acids: CASSQDPHRQNTEAFF. The CDR3 DNA reads TGTGCCAGCAGCCAAGATCCCCACAGGCAGAACACTGAAGCTTTCTTT.

The chain joins TRBV9 to TRBJ2-2; 8 nucleotides align to TRBD1. J was trimmed by 6 bases and V by 3 bases; bases with no gene match: 4. Germline CDR1 is SGDLS and CDR2 is YYNGEE. The CDR3 length is 14 residues. CDR3 protein: CASSAGGEAGELFF. CDR3 nucleotide sequence: TGTGCCAGCAGCGCAGGGGGCGAGGCCGGGGAGCTGTTTTTT.

The chain recombines TRBV5-5 with TRBJ2-7; 7 bases agree with TRBD2. The CDR3 has 14 amino acids. V shed 0 bases and J 4 bases; nucleotides not matched to a gene: 4. Germline V gene sequence: CDR1 SGHKS, CDR2 YYEKEE (reference sequence). CDR3 coding DNA: TGTGCCAGCAGCTTGGGGGGACTACGGTACGAGCAGTACTTC. This gives the protein CASSLGGLRYEQYF.

This chain uses TRBV7-8 with TRBJ2-1, with D possibly being TRBD1 (5 bases). Trimming cost V 5 bases and J 10 bases, with 15 bases left between them. Germline V gene sequence: CDR1 SGHVS, CDR2 FQNEAQ. This CDR3 has 13 amino acids. This chain's CDR3 is CASSQAQAGEQFF. The CDR3 DNA sequence: TGTGCCAGCAGCCAGGCGCAGGCAGGGGAGCAGTTCTTC. Full variable domain (rest looked up from reference TRBV7-8 and TRBJ2-1): GAGVSQSPRYKVAKRGQDVALRCDPISGHVSLFWYQQALGQGPEFLTYFQNEAQLDKSGLPSDRFFAERPEGSVSTLKIQRTQQEDSAVYLCASSQAQAGEQFFGPGTRLTVL.

For the CDR3, the DNA is TGTGCCAGCAGTGAACCCGGACTCAACACTGAAGCTTTCTTT. This encodes CASSEPGLNTEAFF. The rearrangement uses TRBV6-1 and TRBJ1-1; unclear D gene. Looked up from germline, CDR1 is MNHNS and CDR2 is SASEGT. CDR3 length: 14 amino acids. The V end was cut by 2 bases, the J end by 2 bases, with 9 bases between.

CDR3 coding DNA: TGTGCCAGCAGCTTAACGACAGGGGGTAGCTCCTATAATTCACCCCTCCACTTT. This encodes CASSLTTGGSSYNSPLHF. The V call is TRBV7-6, the J call TRBJ1-6; 9 nucleotides agree with TRBD1. CDR1 and CDR2 from the germline V gene are SGHVS and FNYEAQ. This CDR3 is 18 amino acids long. V lost 2 bases, J lost 0 bases, and 5 bases stayed unmatched.

The chain has TRBV28 and TRBJ2-1; D remains ambiguous. Trimming pared 2 bases from V and 0 bases from J, leaving 11 bases between. The length of the CDR3 is 16 residues. Germline V gene data show CDR1 as MDHEN and CDR2 as SYDVKM. CDR3 nucleotides: TGTGCCAGCAGTTTAATGACGCAGCGCTCCTACAATGAGCAGTTCTTC. It is translated as CASSLMTQRSYNEQFF.

The V and J genes are TRBV23-1 and TRBJ2-7, with 10 bases fitting TRBD2. TRBV23-1 is given ORF status, its function remaining uncertain. V shed 1 base and J 3 bases; nucleotides not matched to a gene: 9. This CDR3 is 17 amino acids long. The CDR3 coding sequence is TGCGCCAGCAGTCAATTCGACACCGGGACTAGCGACTACGAGCAGTACTTC. Amino acids: CASSQFDTGTSDYEQYF.

The chain carries TRBV11-2 and TRBJ2-5; no definite D call. There are 15 residues in the CDR3. Germline V gives CDR1 SGHAT, CDR2 FQNNGV. V lost 4 bases and J lost 2, with 14 bases in between. The CDR3 reads CASSSGAKVQETQYF. Written as DNA, the CDR3 is TGTGCCAGCAGCTCTGGAGCGAAAGTACAAGAGACCCAGTACTTC.

This rearrangement joins TRBV19 to TRBJ1-1, with TRBD1 as a possible D gene (5 bases). Germline assignment: CDR1 LNHDA and CDR2 SQIVND (reference sequence). The V end was cut by 6 bases, the J end by 0 bases, with 8 bases between. This CDR3 has 13 amino acids. The CDR3 nucleotides read TGTGCCAGTAGGAAAGGGGTGAACACTGAAGCTTTCTTT. Residues: CASRKGVNTEAFF.

The CDR3 DNA reads as TGCACCAGCAGCCAAAGCAGGGTTAAGACAGATACGCAGTATTTT. Protein sequence: CTSSQSRVKTDTQYF. The V call is TRBV1, the J call TRBJ2-3; the D call TRBD1 from the table was never checked on the DNA. TRBV1 corresponds to a pseudogene. The CDR3 covers 15 residues.

The chain couples TRBV7-9 to TRBJ2-6, with TRBD1 matching over 7 bases. This CDR3 comprises 15 residues. CDR1 is SEHNR, CDR2 FQNEAQ, per germline (reference sequence). V was clipped by 5 bases and J by 6 bases; unmatched bases: 7. The CDR3 is CASSLNRGSANVLTF. The CDR3 coding sequence is TGTGCCAGCAGCCTAAACAGGGGCTCGGCCAACGTCCTGACTTTC.

V and J are TRBV19 and TRBJ2-3; D is undetermined. This CDR3 has 13 residues. V was trimmed by 6 bases and J by 1 base, leaving 8 bases between them. CDR1 and CDR2 (germline): LNHDA, SQIVND (reference sequence). The chain's CDR3 is CASSELRTDTQYF. In nucleotides, the CDR3 is TGTGCCAGTAGCGAACTTCGCACAGATACGCAGTATTTT.

The rearrangement joins TRBV10-3 to TRBJ2-7; D perhaps matches TRBD2 (5 bases). The CDR3 is 14 residues long. Between the trimmed V and J ends, which lost 3 bases and 3 bases, there was a span of 12 bases. CDR1 and CDR2 (germline): ENHRY, SYGVKD. The CDR3 here is CAISEGLAGYEQYF. CDR3 in DNA: TGTGCCATCAGTGAAGGCCTCGCGGGCTACGAGCAGTACTTC.

This clone was observed a single time. The chain combines TRBV2 with TRBJ2-7; the D gene is possibly TRBD1 (5 bases). Germline CDR1 and CDR2: SNHLY and FYNNEI. The CDR3 has 16 amino acids. V was shortened by 3 bases and J by 0 bases, with 15 bases between the two germline ends. The CDR3 bases are TGTGCCAGCAGTGACCAGACCCAAGGGGCCTCCTACGAGCAGTACTTC. It codes for CASSDQTQGASYEQYF. The full variable domain, with the rest looked up from reference TRBV2 and TRBJ2-7, is EPEVTQTPSHQVTQMGQEVILRCVPISNHLYFYWYRQILGQKVEFLVSFYNNEISEKSEIFDDQFSVERPDGSNFTLKIRSTKLEDSAMYFCASSDQTQGASYEQYFGPGTRLTVT.

The genes are TRBV27 and TRBJ2-3; TRBD1 agrees at 7 bases. The junction had 10 bases not matched to a gene; V was cut back by 6 bases and J by 4 bases. CDR1 is MNHEY, CDR2 SMNVEV, per germline (reference sequence). The CDR3 has 15 residues. In DNA, the CDR3 is TGTGCCAGCAGCCCGACAGGGATGGTCGCAGATACGCAGTATTTT. It codes for CASSPTGMVADTQYF.

The count of this clone is one. The rearrangement links TRBV5-1 to TRBJ2-5; a weak D match, TRBD2 (5 bases). This CDR3 comprises 13 residues. Trimming took off 4 bases at V and 2 bases at J, with 9 bases between the two ends. The germline CDR1 and CDR2 sequences are SGHRS and YFSETQ. The CDR3 region is CASSMDWQETQYF. The CDR3 DNA is TGCGCCAGCAGCATGGACTGGCAAGAGACCCAGTACTTC.

The J gene is TRBJ2-3, the V gene TRBV27; no clear D. Trimming removed 3 bases at V and 2 bases at J, with 9 bases between. The CDR3 is 14 amino acids. The germline V gene has CDR1 MNHEY and CDR2 SMNVEV (reference sequence). This CDR3 is CASSLYLDTDTQYF. CDR3 nucleotides: TGTGCCAGCAGTTTGTACCTAGACACAGATACGCAGTATTTT.

This clone was seen more than once but under ten times. V and J are TRBV6-1 and TRBJ2-2; 7 nucleotides agree with TRBD1. J gave up 6 bases and V 6 bases, and 10 bases lay outside the gene matches. CDR1 is MNHNS and CDR2 is SASEGT in the germline V gene. This CDR3 has 15 amino acids. The CDR3 spells CASSPSTGWSGELFF. The CDR3 DNA reads TGTGCCAGCAGCCCTTCGACAGGGTGGTCCGGGGAGCTGTTTTTT.

V gene TRBV19 combines with J gene TRBJ2-1; D is uncertain. The CDR3 length is 13 residues. Germline CDR1 is LNHDA and CDR2 is SQIVND (reference sequence). Trimming left V 5 bases short and J 7 bases short, with 12 bases between. For the CDR3, the DNA is TGTGCCAGTAGTCTCTACAGTGCTAATGAGCAGTTCTTC. This encodes CASSLYSANEQFF.

This chain connects TRBV5-4 to TRBJ2-7; 10 bases align to TRBD1. Germline-derived CDR1 and CDR2 are SGHNT and YYREEE (reference sequence). V lost 4 bases and J lost 4; bases outside the gene matches: 8. CDR3 length: 15 amino acids. CDR3 loop: CASSPEGQGEYEQYF. In DNA, the CDR3 is TGTGCCAGCAGCCCGGAAGGACAGGGGGAATACGAGCAGTACTTC.

This clone was counted a few times. The chain is built from TRBV18 and TRBJ2-1; 8 nucleotides align to TRBD2. V shed 3 bases, J shed 8 bases, and the junction held 9 bases outside the gene matches. Germline lookup yields CDR1 KGHSH and CDR2 LQKENI. This CDR3 spans 15 amino acids. The chain's CDR3 is CASSPPSGSPHEQFF. CDR3 sequence (DNA): TGTGCCAGCTCACCGCCCAGCGGGAGTCCCCATGAGCAGTTCTTC.

The V call is TRBV5-5, the J call TRBJ2-5; 8 bases are a match to TRBD1. The CDR3 covers 14 residues. V shed 0 bases and J 4 bases; nucleotides not matched to a gene: 2. From germline, CDR1 is SGHKS and CDR2 YYEKEE (reference sequence). This CDR3 reads CASSLGTGLETQYF. For the CDR3, the DNA is TGTGCCAGCAGCTTGGGGACAGGGTTAGAGACCCAGTACTTC.

The chain uses TRBV7-9 and TRBJ2-3, with D possibly being TRBD2 (6 bases). This CDR3 is built from 13 residues. Deletions cut 5 bases from V and 7 bases from J, with 13 bases between. Germline values: CDR1 SEHNR, CDR2 FQNEAQ (reference sequence). CDR3 sequence: CASSPPGENTQYF. In DNA form, the CDR3 reads TGTGCCAGCAGCCCCCCGGGGGAGAATACGCAGTATTTT.

This chain links TRBV2 with TRBJ1-2; D unclear. The CDR3 has 13 amino acids. Looked up from germline, CDR1 is SNHLY and CDR2 is FYNNEI. V lost 5 bases to trimming and J lost 1 base, with 8 bases between them. The CDR3 here is CASSPTVNYGYTF. DNA for the CDR3: TGTGCCAGCAGTCCTACCGTTAACTATGGCTACACCTTC.

The rearrangement links TRBV9 to TRBJ1-3; 7 bases agree with TRBD1. The CDR3 loop spans 15 amino acids. With 3 bases clipped from V and 0 bases from J, the junction kept 3 bases outside the gene matches. CDR1 SGDLS and CDR2 YYNGEE come from the germline V gene. The CDR3 coding sequence is TGTGCCAGCAGCGGAAGGGACAGCTCTGGAAACACCATATATTTT. This translates into CASSGRDSSGNTIYF. The variable domain in full, completed from reference TRBV9 and TRBJ1-3, reads DSGVTQTPKHLITATGQRVTLRCSPRSGDLSVYWYQQSLDQGLQFLIQYYNGEERAKGNILERFSAQQFPDLHSELNLSSLELGDSALYFCASSGRDSSGNTIYFGEGSWLTVV.